These T cell receptor beta chains were read from a single sample in a study of low-dose radiotherapy and immunotherapy resistance in tumors. One entry per CDR3 protein results from TCRdb running MiXCR on the reads. Found here are under 90,000 distinct CDR3 sequences, 15% to 20% of them singletons; the top ten hold 1.3% to 1.5%. The specimen comprised PBMCs, sampled after low-dose radiotherapy plus immunotherapy. Receptor source: a male donor with prostate cancer. CDR3s include the opening cysteine and the closing phenylalanine or tryptophan. A D gene is named only where the DNA matches it firmly. For some rows the clone size is stated as once, few or many, or as a class when expanded; others skip it.

d_call j_call clone_size v_call cdr3_aa cdr3_nt
NA TRBJ2-3 many TRBV7-2 CASSSGSVNTQYF TGTGCCAGCAGCTCCGGGAGCGTAAATACGCAGTATTTT
NA TRBJ1-1 many TRBV29-1 CSGNDRLNTEAFF TGCAGCGGGAACGACAGACTGAACACTGAAGCTTTCTTT
TRBD2 TRBJ2-7 many TRBV25-1 CASSVLAGPYEQYF TGTGCCAGCAGTGTTCTAGCGGGACCCTACGAGCAGTACTTC
NA TRBJ2-3 once TRBV6-6 CASSPRGSTDTQYF TGTGCCAGCAGTCCTCGGGGGAGCACAGATACGCAGTATTTT
TRBD2 TRBJ2-1 many TRBV7-2 CASSFLRSTGGGNEQFF TGTGCCAGCAGCTTTCTCCGCTCTACGGGAGGGGGCAATGAGCAGTTCTTC
TRBD2 TRBJ2-7 many TRBV19 CASSPAGGTLSEQYF TGTGCCAGTAGTCCCGCGGGGGGAACTTTGAGCGAGCAGTACTTC
TRBD1 TRBJ2-1 many TRBV6-5 CASSETGGAGYNEQFF TGTGCCAGCAGCGAGACAGGGGGCGCAGGATACAATGAGCAGTTCTTC
NA TRBJ2-7 many TRBV7-2 CASSYRADNYEQYF TGTGCCAGCAGCTATCGTGCGGACAACTACGAGCAGTACTTC
NA TRBJ1-1 many TRBV20-1 CSEKGETEAFF TGCAGTGAGAAAGGGGAGACCGAAGCTTTCTTT
NA TRBJ1-1 many TRBV19 CASSPHNRGRGNTEAFF TGTGCCAGTAGCCCCCACAACCGCGGCAGGGGTAACACTGAAGCTTTCTTT
TRBD1 TRBJ2-1 many TRBV4-2 CASSLGQADDEQFF TGTGCCAGCAGCCTCGGACAGGCCGACGATGAGCAGTTCTTC
NA TRBJ2-3 NA TRBV29-1 CSVENQGIEDTQYF TGCAGCGTTGAAAACCAGGGGATTGAGGATACGCAGTATTTT
TRBD2 TRBJ2-7 many TRBV30 CAWSSRPGGGSYEQYF TGTGCCTGGTCTTCGCGGCCGGGGGGAGGCTCGTACGAGCAGTACTTC
NA TRBJ2-3 many TRBV20-1 CSASLGTDTQYF TGCAGTGCTAGTCTCGGCACAGATACGCAGTATTTT
NA TRBJ1-6 many TRBV25-1 CASSEIGGNNSPLHF TGTGCCAGCAGTGAAATAGGGGGGAATAATTCACCCCTCCACTTT
NA TRBJ2-2 NA TRBV27 CASTRMGGELFF TGTGCCAGCACCCGGATGGGCGGGGAGCTGTTTTTT
NA TRBJ1-1 many TRBV6-2/TRBV6-3 CASSYSSGRVGTEAFF TGTGCCAGCAGTTACTCGAGCGGCAGGGTGGGGACTGAAGCTTTCTTT
TRBD2 TRBJ2-7 many TRBV7-2 CASSLRTSGAHYEQYF TGTGCCAGCAGCTTACGGACTAGCGGAGCCCACTACGAGCAGTACTTC
TRBD1 TRBJ2-7 many TRBV6-1 CASSYSDRGSYEQYF TGTGCCAGCAGTTACTCCGACAGGGGCTCCTACGAGCAGTACTTC
TRBD1 TRBJ1-4 many TRBV15 CATSRGRGTANEKLFF TGTGCCACCAGCAGAGGAAGGGGGACAGCTAATGAAAAACTGTTTTTT
TRBD1 TRBJ1-1 many TRBV28 CASRQGGTEAFF TGTGCCAGCAGACAGGGGGGAACTGAAGCTTTCTTT
NA TRBJ2-1 many TRBV15 CATSRRELYNEQFF TGTGCCACCAGCAGGCGGGAACTTTACAATGAGCAGTTCTTC
NA TRBJ2-5 NA TRBV2 CASSDGGTQETQYF TGTGCCAGCAGCGACGGGGGAACCCAAGAGACCCAGTACTTC
TRBD2 TRBJ2-1 NA TRBV6-1 CASRLVAGGPPSYNEQFF TGTGCCAGCAGACTAGTAGCGGGAGGGCCCCCTTCCTACAATGAGCAGTTCTTC
NA TRBJ1-2 many TRBV2 CASSANTGFNYGYTF TGTGCCAGCAGCGCCAATACAGGGTTTAACTATGGCTACACCTTC
TRBD1 TRBJ2-7 NA TRBV20-1 CSPGQGGEQYF TGCAGCCCGGGACAGGGGGGCGAGCAGTACTTC
NA TRBJ2-5 many TRBV21-1 CASSKLKRETQYF TGTGCCAGCAGCAAATTGAAGCGAGAGACCCAGTACTTC
NA TRBJ1-6 many TRBV12-3/TRBV12-4 CASSVEGSSNSPLHF TGTGCCAGCAGTGTTGAGGGGTCCAGCAATTCACCCCTCCACTTT
TRBD2 TRBJ2-5 NA TRBV28 CASSPSGRGLETQYF TGTGCCAGCAGCCCATCGGGGCGGGGGTTGGAGACCCAGTACTTC
NA TRBJ2-3 NA TRBV30 CAWTTASTDTQYF TGTGCCTGGACGACAGCAAGCACAGATACGCAGTATTTT
TRBD2 TRBJ2-1 NA TRBV4-2 CASSQASGTDNEQFF TGTGCCAGCAGCCAAGCTAGCGGGACAGACAATGAGCAGTTCTTC